This TCR beta chain appears in the sequencing data of a study of CD8 T cells in ankylosing spondylitis. This clonotype was seen more than once but under ten times. No antigen is known for it. Whole-study results and caveats: Significantly higher representation of disease-linked clones was reported for matched ankylosing spondylitis synovial fluid.

In TCRdb, the 5' RACE reads were re-called with MiXCR into one record per CDR3 protein. This table holds more than 100,000 distinct CDR3 sequences, approximately 10% found once. From germline, CDR1 is SGHAT and CDR2 FQNNGV. V dropped 0 bases and J dropped 3; count of bases not matched to a gene: 5. The CDR3 sequence is 15 residues long. The specimen sequenced was blood, either unsorted or a sorted T cell fraction (not recorded which). The chain employs TRBV11-2 and TRBJ2-7; 7 nucleotides line up with TRBD2. This sequence originates from a female donor with ankylosing spondylitis or in good health (not recorded which). This CDR3 reads CASSLDGGGSYEQYF. In DNA form, the CDR3 reads TGTGCCAGCAGCTTAGACGGCGGGGGAAGCTACGAGCAGTACTTC.